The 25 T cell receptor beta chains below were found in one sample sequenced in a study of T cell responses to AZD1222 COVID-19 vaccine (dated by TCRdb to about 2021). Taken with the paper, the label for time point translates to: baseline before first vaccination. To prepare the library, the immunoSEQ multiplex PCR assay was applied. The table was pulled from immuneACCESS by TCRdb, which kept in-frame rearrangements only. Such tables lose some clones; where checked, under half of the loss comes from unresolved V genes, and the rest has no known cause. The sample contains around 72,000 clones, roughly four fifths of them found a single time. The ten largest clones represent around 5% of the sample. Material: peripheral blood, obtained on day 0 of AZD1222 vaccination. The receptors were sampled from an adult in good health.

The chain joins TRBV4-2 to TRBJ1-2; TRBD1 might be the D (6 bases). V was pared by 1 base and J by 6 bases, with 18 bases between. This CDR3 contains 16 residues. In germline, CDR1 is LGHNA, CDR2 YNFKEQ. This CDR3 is CASSQGEQGIADGYTF. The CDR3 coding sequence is TGTGCCAGCAGCCAAGGGGAACAGGGAATTGCCGATGGCTACACCTTC.

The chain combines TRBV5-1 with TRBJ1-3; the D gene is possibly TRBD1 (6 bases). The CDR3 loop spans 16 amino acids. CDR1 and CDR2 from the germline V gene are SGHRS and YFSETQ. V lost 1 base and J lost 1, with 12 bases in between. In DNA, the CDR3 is TGCGCCAGCAGCTTGTTGGACAGAAGATCTGGAAACACCATATATTTT. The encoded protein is CASSLLDRRSGNTIYF.

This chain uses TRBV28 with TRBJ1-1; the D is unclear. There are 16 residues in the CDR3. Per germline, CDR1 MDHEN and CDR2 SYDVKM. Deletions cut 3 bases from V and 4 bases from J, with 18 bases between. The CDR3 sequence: CASSFPSRVDSTEAFF. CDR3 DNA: TGTGCCAGCAGTTTCCCGTCACGGGTAGATAGCACTGAAGCTTTCTTT.

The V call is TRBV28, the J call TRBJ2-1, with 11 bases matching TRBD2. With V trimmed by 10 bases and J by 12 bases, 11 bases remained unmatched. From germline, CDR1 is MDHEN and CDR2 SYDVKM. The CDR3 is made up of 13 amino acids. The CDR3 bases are TGTGCCACCTGGACTAGCGGGCCCGGCGGGCAGTTCTTC. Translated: CATWTSGPGGQFF.

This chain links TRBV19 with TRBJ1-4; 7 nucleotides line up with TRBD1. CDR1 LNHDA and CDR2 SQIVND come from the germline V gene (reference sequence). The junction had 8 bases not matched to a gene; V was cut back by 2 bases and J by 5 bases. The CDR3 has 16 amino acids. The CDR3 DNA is TGTGCCAGTAGTATATGGTCTGGGACAGCGAATGAAAAACTGTTTTTT. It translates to CASSIWSGTANEKLFF.

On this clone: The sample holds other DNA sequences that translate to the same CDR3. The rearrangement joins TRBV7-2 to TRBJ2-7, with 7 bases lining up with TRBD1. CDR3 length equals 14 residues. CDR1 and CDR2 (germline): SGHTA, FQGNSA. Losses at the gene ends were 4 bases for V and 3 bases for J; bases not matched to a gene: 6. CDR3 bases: TGTGCCAGCAGCTCGAACCGGGACAGCTACGAGCAGTACTTC. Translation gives CASSSNRDSYEQYF.

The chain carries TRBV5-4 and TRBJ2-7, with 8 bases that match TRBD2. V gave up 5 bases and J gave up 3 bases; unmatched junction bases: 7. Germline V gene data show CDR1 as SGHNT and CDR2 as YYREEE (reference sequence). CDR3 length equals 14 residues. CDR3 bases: TGTGCCAGCAGATCCGGGGGGGACAACTACGAGCAGTACTTC. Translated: CASRSGGDNYEQYF.

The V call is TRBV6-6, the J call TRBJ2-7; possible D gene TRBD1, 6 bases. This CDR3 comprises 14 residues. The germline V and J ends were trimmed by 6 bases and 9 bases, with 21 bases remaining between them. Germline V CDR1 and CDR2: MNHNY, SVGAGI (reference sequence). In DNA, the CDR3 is TGTGCCAGCAGAAAACTAGGGGGAATAATTGGGCAGTACTTC. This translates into CASRKLGGIIGQYF.

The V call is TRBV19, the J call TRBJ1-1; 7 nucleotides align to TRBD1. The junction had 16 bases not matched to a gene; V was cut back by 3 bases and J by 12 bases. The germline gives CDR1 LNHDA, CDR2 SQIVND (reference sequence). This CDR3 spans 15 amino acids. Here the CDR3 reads CASSIMRQGRLATFF. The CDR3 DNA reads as TGTGCCAGTAGTATTATGAGACAGGGACGGTTGGCAACTTTCTTT.

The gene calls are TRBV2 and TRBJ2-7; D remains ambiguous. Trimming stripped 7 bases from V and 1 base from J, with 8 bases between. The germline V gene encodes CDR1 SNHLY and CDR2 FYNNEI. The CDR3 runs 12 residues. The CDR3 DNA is TGTGCCAGCAAACAGCGTTCCTACGAGCAGTACTTC. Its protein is CASKQRSYEQYF.

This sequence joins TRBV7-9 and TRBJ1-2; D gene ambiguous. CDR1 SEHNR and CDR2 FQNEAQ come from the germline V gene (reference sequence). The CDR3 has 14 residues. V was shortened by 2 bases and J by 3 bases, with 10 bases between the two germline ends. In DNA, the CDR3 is TGTGCCAGCAGCTTATTAGGGTCCGACTATGGCTACACCTTC. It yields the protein CASSLLGSDYGYTF.

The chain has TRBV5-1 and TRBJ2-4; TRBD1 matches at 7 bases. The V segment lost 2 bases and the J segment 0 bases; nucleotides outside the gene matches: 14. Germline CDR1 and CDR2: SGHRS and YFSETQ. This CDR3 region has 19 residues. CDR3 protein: CASSLEPLRTGVAKNIQYF. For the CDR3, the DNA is TGCGCCAGCAGCTTAGAACCTCTGAGGACAGGAGTAGCCAAAAACATTCAGTACTTC.

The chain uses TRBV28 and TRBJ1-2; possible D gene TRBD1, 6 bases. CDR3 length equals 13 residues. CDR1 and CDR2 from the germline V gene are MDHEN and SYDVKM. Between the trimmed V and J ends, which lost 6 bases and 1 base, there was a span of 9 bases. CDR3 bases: TGTGCCAGCAGCCTGGACAGTAACTATGGCTACACCTTC. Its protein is CASSLDSNYGYTF.

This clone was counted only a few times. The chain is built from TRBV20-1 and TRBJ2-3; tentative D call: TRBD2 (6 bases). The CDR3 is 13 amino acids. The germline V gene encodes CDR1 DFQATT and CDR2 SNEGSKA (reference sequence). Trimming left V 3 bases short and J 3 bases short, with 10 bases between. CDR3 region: CSASGAGTDTQYF. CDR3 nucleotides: TGCAGTGCTAGTGGGGCGGGGACAGATACGCAGTATTTT.

The CDR3 reads CASSYERGDYNEQFF. DNA for the CDR3: TGTGCCAGCAGTTACGAGCGGGGGGACTACAATGAGCAGTTCTTC. The chain joins TRBV6-5 to TRBJ2-1, with TRBD2 identical over 9 bases. Germline V gene lookup returns CDR1 MNHEY and CDR2 SVGAGI. This CDR3 spans 15 amino acids. The ends lost 2 bases at V and 3 bases at J; junction bases unmatched: 2.

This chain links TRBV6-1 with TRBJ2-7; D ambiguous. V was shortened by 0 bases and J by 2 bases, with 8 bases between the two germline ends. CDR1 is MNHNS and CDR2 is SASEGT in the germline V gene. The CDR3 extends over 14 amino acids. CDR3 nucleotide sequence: TGTGCCAGCAGTGAAGCGGGCTTCCCCTACGAGCAGTACTTC. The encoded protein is CASSEAGFPYEQYF.

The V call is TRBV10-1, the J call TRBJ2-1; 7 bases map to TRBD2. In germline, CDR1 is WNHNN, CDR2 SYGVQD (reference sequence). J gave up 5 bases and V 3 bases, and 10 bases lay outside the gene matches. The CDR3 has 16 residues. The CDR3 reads CASSDLSYAGDNEQFF. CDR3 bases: TGCGCCAGCAGTGACCTTTCCTATGCGGGGGACAATGAGCAGTTCTTC.

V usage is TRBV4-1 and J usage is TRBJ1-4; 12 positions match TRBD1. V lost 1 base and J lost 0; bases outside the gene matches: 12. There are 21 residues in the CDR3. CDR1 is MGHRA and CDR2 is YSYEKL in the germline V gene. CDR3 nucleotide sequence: TGCGCCAGCAGCCAAGTAGTCCCGGGACAGGGGGCTTCTGCAACTAATGAAAAACTGTTTTTT. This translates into CASSQVVPGQGASATNEKLFF.

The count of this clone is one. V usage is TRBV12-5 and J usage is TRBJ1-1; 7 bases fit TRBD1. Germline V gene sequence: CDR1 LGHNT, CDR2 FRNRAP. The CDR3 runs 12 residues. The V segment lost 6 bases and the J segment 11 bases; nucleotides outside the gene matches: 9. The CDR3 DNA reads TGTGCTAGTGGCCTGGACAGGCTCGGGGCTTTCTTT. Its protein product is CASGLDRLGAFF.

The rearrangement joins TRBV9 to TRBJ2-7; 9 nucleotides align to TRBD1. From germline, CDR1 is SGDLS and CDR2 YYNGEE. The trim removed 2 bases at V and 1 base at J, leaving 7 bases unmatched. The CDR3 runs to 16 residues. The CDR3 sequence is CASSVAGTGTSYEQYF. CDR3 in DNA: TGTGCCAGCAGCGTTGCAGGGACAGGGACATCCTACGAGCAGTACTTC.

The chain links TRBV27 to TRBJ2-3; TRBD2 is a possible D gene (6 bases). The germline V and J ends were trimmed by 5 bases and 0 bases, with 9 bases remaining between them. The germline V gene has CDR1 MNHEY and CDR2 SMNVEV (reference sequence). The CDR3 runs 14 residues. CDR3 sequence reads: CASSAGTSTDTQYF. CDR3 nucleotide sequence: TGTGCCAGCAGTGCCGGGACTAGCACAGATACGCAGTATTTT.

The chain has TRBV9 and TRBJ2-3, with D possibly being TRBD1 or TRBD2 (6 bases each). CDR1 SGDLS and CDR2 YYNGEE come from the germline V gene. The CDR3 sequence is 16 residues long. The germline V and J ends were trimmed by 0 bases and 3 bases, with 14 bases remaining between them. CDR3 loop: CASSVEGWGATDTQYF. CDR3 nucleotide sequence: TGTGCCAGCAGCGTAGAGGGGTGGGGGGCTACAGATACGCAGTATTTT.

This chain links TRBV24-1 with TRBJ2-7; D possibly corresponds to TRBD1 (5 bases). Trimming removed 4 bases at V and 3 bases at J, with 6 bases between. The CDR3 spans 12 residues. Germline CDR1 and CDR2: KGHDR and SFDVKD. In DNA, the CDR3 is TGTGCCACCAGTGAGCAGGGCTACGAGCAGTACTTC. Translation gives CATSEQGYEQYF.

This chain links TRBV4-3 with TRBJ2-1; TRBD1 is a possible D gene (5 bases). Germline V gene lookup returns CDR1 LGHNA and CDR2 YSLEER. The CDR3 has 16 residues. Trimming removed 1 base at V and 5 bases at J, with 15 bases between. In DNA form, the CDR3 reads TGCGCCAGCAGCCAAGCAAGGACACAACTGAACAATGAGCAGTTCTTC. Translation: CASSQARTQLNNEQFF.

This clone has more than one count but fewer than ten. This chain's CDR3 is CASSPRTSKNTEAFF. The CDR3 nucleotides are TGTGCCAGCAGCCCACGGACAAGCAAGAACACTGAAGCTTTCTTT. V gene TRBV5-8 combines with J gene TRBJ1-1; the D gene is possibly TRBD1 (5 bases). This CDR3 spans 15 amino acids. The germline V and J ends were trimmed by 4 bases and 1 base, with 14 bases remaining between them. The germline gives CDR1 SGHTS, CDR2 YDEGEE.